In this sample, the clone carrying this TCR beta chain turned up once. Its antigen is as yet unknown. The data originate from a study of Ad26.COV2.S vaccination and SARS-CoV-2 variants. In the study overall: The Ad26.COV2.S arm of the COV1001 trial was where the donor was placed. Once, or twice with 56 days between doses, Ad26.COV2.S was given intramuscularly.

Treatment: around 19 received Ad26.COV2.S at low or high dose, single or two shots; roughly five received placebo; per-sample allocation not given. The samples date from day 63 after the first vaccine or placebo injection. Assay used: immunoSEQ multiplex PCR; TCRdb lists only in-frame clones, some missing. The table records roughly 700,000 clones, roughly 90% of them present only once. Study outcomes and limitations: Reported findings describe substantial breadth in spike-specific CD8+ and CD4+ T cell responses following vaccination.

The CDR3 has 16 amino acids. Germline V gene lookup returns CDR1 LNHDA and CDR2 SQIVND (reference sequence). Trimming took 3 bases from V and 1 from J, leaving 12 bases between them. Specimen: peripheral blood, collected in a trial of Ad26.COV2.S vaccine versus placebo. This rearrangement joins TRBV19 to TRBJ1-4; D perhaps matches TRBD1 (6 bases). This clonotype was sampled from a person aged 18 to 65 who received the Ad26.COV2.S COVID-19 vaccine or a placebo. CDR3 DNA sequence: TGTGCCAGTAGTATCTTTCGGGGGCGAACTAATGAAAAACTGTTTTTT. Protein: CASSIFRGRTNEKLFF.